These 10 T cell receptor beta chains originate from one sample sequenced in a study of cytomegalovirus exposure and HLA in healthy donors. With 60 Vbeta and 13 Jbeta primers, the PCR was carried out. Generated by immunoSEQ multiplex PCR, the TCRdb table keeps only in-frame clones and is missing some. The sample holds more than 80,000 clones, around 73% seen once. Sequencing was carried out using PBMCs. These receptors all stem from a woman aged 40 to 55 in good health and CMV-seropositive.

The chain has TRBV2 and TRBJ2-4; 14 nucleotides match TRBD2. The CDR3 is made up of 15 amino acids. V shed 6 bases and J 6 bases; nucleotides not matched to a gene: 4. Germline CDR1 is SNHLY and CDR2 is FYNNEI. This CDR3 is CASRGTSGSANIQYF. As DNA, the CDR3 is TGTGCCAGCAGGGGGACTAGCGGGAGTGCAAACATTCAGTACTTC.

About this clone itself: Other DNA sequences from this sample encode an identical CDR3 as well. This rearrangement joins TRBV5-1 to TRBJ2-6; D not resolved. Germline V gives CDR1 SGHRS, CDR2 YFSETQ. The CDR3 is made up of 16 amino acids. The V gene lost 4 bases and the J gene lost 2 bases, with 13 bases spanning the gap. The CDR3, as DNA: TGCGCCAGCAGCACTGGGCGCCAAGCTGGGGCCAACGTCCTGACTTTC. The encoded protein is CASSTGRQAGANVLTF. Full variable domain (rest looked up from reference TRBV5-1 and TRBJ2-6): KAGVTQTPRYLIKTRGQQVTLSCSPISGHRSVSWYQQTPGQGLQFLFEYFSETQRNKGNFPGRFSGRQFSNSRSEMNVSTLELGDSALYLCASSTGRQAGANVLTFGAGSRLTVL.

The CDR3 DNA sequence: TGTGCCAGTTCTCGGGGGAGCTCCTACAATGAGCAGTTCTTC. It encodes CASSRGSSYNEQFF. The chain recombines TRBV6-1 with TRBJ2-1; possible D gene TRBD2, 6 bases. The V end lost 9 bases, the J end lost 0 bases, and 12 bases lay between the germline ends. The germline CDR1 and CDR2 sequences are MNHNS and SASEGT. The length of the CDR3 is 14 residues.

The chain is built from TRBV19 and TRBJ1-5, with D uncertain. The CDR3 consists of 14 residues. V was clipped by 6 bases and J by 5 bases, with 14 bases between them. Germline values: CDR1 LNHDA, CDR2 SQIVND (reference sequence). CDR3 nucleotides: TGTGCCAGTAGGAGAGACGGGTGGGATCAGCCCCAGCATTTT. The encoded protein is CASRRDGWDQPQHF.

V and J are TRBV12-5 and TRBJ2-3; 8 bases fit TRBD2. The CDR3 spans 14 residues. Germline lookup yields CDR1 LGHNT and CDR2 FRNRAP. The ends lost 5 bases at V and 4 bases at J; junction bases unmatched: 5. The CDR3 bases are TGTGCTAGTGGTCCGGGGGGGCTGGCAGATACGCAGTATTTT. The encoded protein is CASGPGGLADTQYF.

The chain employs TRBV29-1 and TRBJ2-7, with D perhaps matching TRBD2 (10 bases). The germline V gene has CDR1 SQVTM and CDR2 ANQGSEA. Trimming removed 7 bases at V and 4 bases at J, with 26 bases between. The CDR3 extends over 16 amino acids. In DNA, the CDR3 is TGCAGCGCATTGACAGGGGGGCTAGCGGGAGTTTACGAGCAGTACTTC. Encoded protein: CSALTGGLAGVYEQYF.

This clone showed up just a few times. The chain recombines TRBV28 with TRBJ2-4; 8 bases line up with TRBD2. The junction had 9 bases not matched to a gene; V was cut back by 4 bases and J by 7 bases. The CDR3 consists of 15 residues. CDR1 is MDHEN and CDR2 is SYDVKM in the germline V gene. The CDR3 DNA reads as TGTGCCAGCAGTTCCGCCGGGGGGGGGCGGAACATTCAGTACTTC. This encodes CASSSAGGGRNIQYF.

The chain employs TRBV6-1 and TRBJ2-7; D might be TRBD2 (6 bases). Trimming cost V 3 bases and J 2 bases, with 11 bases left between them. CDR3 length: 14 amino acids. Germline V gene sequence: CDR1 MNHNS, CDR2 SASEGT. CDR3 DNA sequence: TGTGCCAGCAGTGAGGAGGGGCCGACCTACGAGCAGTACTTC. Protein: CASSEEGPTYEQYF.

CDR3 sequence (DNA): TGCGCCAGCAGCTTGGGGACACCGAGCAATCAGCCCCAGCATTTT. It codes for CASSLGTPSNQPQHF. This chain connects TRBV5-1 to TRBJ1-5; weak D call: TRBD1 (5 bases). Germline V gene lookup returns CDR1 SGHRS and CDR2 YFSETQ. This CDR3 is built from 15 residues. The V gene lost 0 bases and the J gene lost 1 base, with 8 bases spanning the gap.

The chain recombines TRBV28 with TRBJ1-2, with TRBD1 matching 8 bases. This CDR3 region has 16 residues. Trimming removed 7 bases from V and 7 bases from J; junction bases left unmatched: 17. Looked up from germline, CDR1 is MDHEN and CDR2 is SYDVKM. CDR3 in amino acids: CASNPSQGAVGGGYTF. The CDR3 nucleotides are TGTGCCAGCAATCCGTCTCAGGGGGCGGTGGGGGGTGGCTACACCTTC.